What follows are 6 T cell receptor beta chains derived from one specimen sequenced in a study of blood T cell repertoires in COVID-19. Sequencing used immunoSEQ multiplex PCR; TCRdb keeps in-frame clones, though not all of them. The profile covers about 270,000 clones, with over 75% appearing a single time and under 3% taken by the ten largest. The specimen sequenced was PBMCs or T cells enriched from blood (not recorded which). All receptors come from a woman aged 18-35 years who had recovered from COVID-19.

This chain's CDR3 is CASSQAQVSNQPQHF. In DNA, the CDR3 is TGTGCCAGCAGCCAAGCGCAGGTTAGCAATCAGCCCCAGCATTTT. The gene calls are TRBV4-2 and TRBJ1-5; D not certain. Germline V gene lookup returns CDR1 LGHNA and CDR2 YNFKEQ. The CDR3 has 15 amino acids. V lost 1 base and J lost 0, with 7 bases in between.

This chain links TRBV29-1 with TRBJ1-1; the match to TRBD1 covers 8 bases. The V and J ends lost 7 bases and 3 bases, in that order; junction bases with no gene match: 7. The germline V gene has CDR1 SQVTM and CDR2 ANQGSEA. CDR3 length: 13 residues. The CDR3 coding sequence is TGCAGCGGAAGGACAGGGAGATACACTGAAGCTTTCTTT. It translates to CSGRTGRYTEAFF.

This chain connects TRBV3-1 (or the pseudogene TRBV3-2) to TRBJ2-7, with D possibly being TRBD2 (6 bases). CDR3 length equals 14 residues. V dropped 1 base and J dropped 2 bases, with 9 bases sitting between them. The V gene's germline CDR1 is LGHDT and CDR2 YNNKEL (reference sequence). CDR3: CASSQAGLTYEQYF. The CDR3 nucleotides are TGTGCCAGCAGCCAAGCGGGACTGACCTACGAGCAGTACTTC.

This chain connects TRBV19 to TRBJ2-2; D is uncertain. Trimming shortened V by 3 bases and J by 1 base, and 6 bases separated the two germline ends. CDR1 is LNHDA and CDR2 is SQIVND in the germline V gene (reference sequence). There are 14 residues in the CDR3. CDR3 nucleotides: TGTGCCAGTAGTATCACATTGAACACCGGGGAGCTGTTTTTT. Amino acid sequence: CASSITLNTGELFF. Looking up the rest from reference TRBV19 and TRBJ2-2 gives the full variable domain: DGGITQSPKYLFRKEGQNVTLSCEQNLNHDAMYWYRQDPGQGLRLIYYSQIVNDFQKGDIAEGYSVSREKKESFPLTVTSAQKNPTAFYLCASSITLNTGELFFGEGSRLTVL.

CDR3 sequence reads: CASSPLWGGGRNEQFF. For the CDR3, the DNA is TGTGCCAGTAGTCCCCTCTGGGGGGGCGGAAGGAATGAGCAGTTCTTC. V and J are TRBV19 and TRBJ2-1; D is possibly TRBD2 (7 bases). Germline lookup yields CDR1 LNHDA and CDR2 SQIVND (reference sequence). Trimming pared 5 bases from V and 7 bases from J, leaving 21 bases between. CDR3 size: 16 residues.

The chain is built from TRBV7-2 and TRBJ1-5; 7 nucleotides agree with TRBD1. Germline V gives CDR1 SGHTA, CDR2 FQGNSA. CDR3 length: 14 amino acids. Germline trimming cut 6 bases from V and 3 bases from J; bases unmatched to any gene: 5. The CDR3 is CASSFRGNNQPQHF. The CDR3 DNA sequence: TGTGCCAGCAGTTTCAGGGGGAACAATCAGCCCCAGCATTTT.